These 21 T cell receptor beta chains were all obtained from the same sample, sequenced in a study of cytomegalovirus exposure and HLA in healthy donors. PCR primers comprised 60 Vbeta and 13 Jbeta primers. Measured with immunoSEQ multiplex PCR; TCRdb has only the in-frame clones, and not every one. The sample lists over 200,000 clones; approximately 80% were seen once. Sample: PBMCs. These receptor sequences come from a woman aged 40 to 49 in good health and CMV-seronegative.

This rearrangement joins TRBV2 to TRBJ1-5, with TRBD1 matching over 8 bases. There are 13 residues in the CDR3. From germline, CDR1 is SNHLY and CDR2 FYNNEI. Germline trimming cut 6 bases from V and 5 bases from J; bases unmatched to any gene: 3. The CDR3 region has the DNA TGTGCCAGCAGCCCGACAGGGGATCAGCCCCAGCATTTT. This codes for CASSPTGDQPQHF.

In its sample, this clone was seen a few times. CDR3 residues: CASSLFPGDVDTQYF. CDR3 DNA sequence: TGTGCCAGCAGTTTATTCCCGGGAGATGTAGATACGCAGTATTTT. The chain employs TRBV27 and TRBJ2-3; possibly TRBD2 for D (6 bases). The length of the CDR3 is 15 residues. The germline CDR1 and CDR2 sequences are MNHEY and SMNVEV (reference sequence). V was clipped by 1 base and J by 5 bases, with 13 bases between them.

The genes are TRBV2 and TRBJ2-1, with 7 bases matching TRBD1. The J segment lost 2 bases and the V segment lost 6 bases, leaving 1 base of the junction unmatched. From germline, CDR1 is SNHLY and CDR2 FYNNEI. The CDR3 consists of 13 residues. This CDR3 reads CASRQGAYNEQFF. The CDR3 region has the DNA TGTGCCAGCAGGCAGGGGGCCTACAATGAGCAGTTCTTC.

This clone has a single count. The chain links TRBV7-8 to TRBJ2-2; 7 bases match TRBD1. The junction had 15 bases not matched to a gene; V was cut back by 4 bases and J by 7 bases. From germline, CDR1 is SGHVS and CDR2 FQNEAQ. The CDR3 covers 17 residues. The DNA of the CDR3 is TGTGCCAGCAGCTCACGGACAGGTTTTTCCGATGGCGGGGAGCTGTTTTTT. Translating gives CASSSRTGFSDGGELFF.

V usage is TRBV28 and J usage is TRBJ2-2, with 10 bases lining up with TRBD1. CDR1 is MDHEN, CDR2 SYDVKM, per germline. Trimming cost V 6 bases and J 4 bases; bases outside gene matches: 5. CDR3 length: 15 amino acids. The CDR3 DNA is TGTGCCAGCAGGGAGACAGGGGGCAGCACCGGGGAGCTGTTTTTT. This translates into CASRETGGSTGELFF.

As to this clone: One end of the junction does not line up with germline, which may come from a read error. The chain has TRBV4-2 and TRBJ2-5; 14 nucleotides agree with TRBD2. The length of the CDR3 is 16 residues. Germline lookup yields CDR1 LGHNA and CDR2 YNFKEQ. CDR3 in amino acids: CVSSPRLAGGPETQYF. In DNA, the CDR3 is TGTGTCAGCAGCCCTAGACTAGCGGGGGGGCCGGAGACCCAGTACTTC.

The chain is built from TRBV6-6 and TRBJ2-1; 9 nucleotides match TRBD1. V lost 4 bases, J lost 9 bases, and 10 bases stayed unmatched. CDR3 length equals 15 residues. The germline CDR1 and CDR2 sequences are MNHNY and SVGAGI (reference sequence). In nucleotides, the CDR3 is TGTGCCAGCAGTTCCGCCGGGACAGGGATGGGTGAGCAGTTCTTC. Protein sequence: CASSSAGTGMGEQFF.

The chain joins TRBV6-5 to TRBJ1-1; unclear D gene. The germline gives CDR1 MNHEY, CDR2 SVGAGI. The CDR3 is 13 residues long. The germline V and J ends were trimmed by 1 base and 6 bases, with 9 bases remaining between them. CDR3 bases: TGTGCCAGCAGTTACTACTTCGGGGCTGAAGCTTTCTTT. Translation gives CASSYYFGAEAFF.

The CDR3 region has the DNA TGTGCCTGGAGTGACGGCTCTGGGGCCAACGTCCTGACTTTC. Residues: CAWSDGSGANVLTF. V gene TRBV30 combines with J gene TRBJ2-6; D remains ambiguous. CDR1 GTSNPN and CDR2 SVGIG come from the germline V gene (reference sequence). The CDR3 spans 14 residues. The V end was cut by 1 base, the J end by 0 bases, with 4 bases between.

The rearrangement joins TRBV27 to TRBJ1-2; D perhaps matches TRBD1 (5 bases). This CDR3 has 12 amino acids. Trimming removed 5 bases from V and 6 bases from J, with 10 bases in between. In germline, CDR1 is MNHEY, CDR2 SMNVEV (reference sequence). In nucleotides, the CDR3 is TGTGCCAGCAGTACAAGGGGCGATGGCTACACCTTC. Translating it yields CASSTRGDGYTF.

The chain combines TRBV10-1 with TRBJ2-5; a weak D match, TRBD1 (6 bases). TRBJ2-7 explains the end of the DNA better; the J call may be wrong. The CDR3 contains 13 residues. Per germline, CDR1 WNHNN and CDR2 SYGVQD (reference sequence). The DNA of the CDR3 is TGCGCCAGCAGTGTAAACAGGGAGTACGAGCAGTACTTC. Its protein product is CASSVNREYEQYF.

The chain is built from TRBV5-1 and TRBJ2-3; TRBD1 might be the D (6 bases). V lost 1 base, J lost 4 bases, and 7 bases lay in between. There are 13 residues in the CDR3. Germline V gene sequence: CDR1 SGHRS, CDR2 YFSETQ. CDR3 coding DNA: TGCGCCAGCAGCTTGCAGGGGTCAGATACGCAGTATTTT. As protein: CASSLQGSDTQYF.

The rearrangement links TRBV5-1 to TRBJ2-3, with TRBD2 matching over 7 bases. The junction had 5 bases not matched to a gene; V was cut back by 4 bases and J by 6 bases. CDR3 size: 13 residues. Germline V lookup: CDR1 SGHRS, CDR2 YFSETQ. Here the CDR3 reads CASSQVGGDTQYF. For the CDR3, the DNA is TGCGCCAGCAGCCAAGTCGGGGGGGATACGCAGTATTTT.

The V and J genes are TRBV12-5 and TRBJ2-3; the D gene is possibly TRBD2 (5 bases). CDR3 size: 14 residues. Trimming took off 3 bases at V and 3 bases at J, with 10 bases between the two ends. Germline values: CDR1 LGHNT, CDR2 FRNRAP. The CDR3 loop reads CASGLITGTDTQYF. CDR3 DNA: TGTGCTAGTGGTTTAATTACGGGGACAGATACGCAGTATTTT. Full variable domain (remainder filled in from reference TRBV12-5 and TRBJ2-3): DARVTQTPRHKVTEMGQEVTMRCQPILGHNTVFWYRQTMMQGLELLAYFRNRAPLDDSGMPKDRFSAEMPDATLATLKIQPSEPRDSAVYFCASGLITGTDTQYFGPGTRLTVL.

The J gene is TRBJ1-1, the V gene TRBV6-5; D uncertain. Germline CDR1 and CDR2: MNHEY and SVGAGI. V lost 0 bases to trimming and J lost 8 bases, with 10 bases between them. This CDR3 comprises 13 residues. The CDR3 nucleotides are TGTGCCAGCAGTTACTCCGCACTCACCGAAGCTTTCTTT. This sequence encodes CASSYSALTEAFF.

In this sample, this clone turned up once. The chain couples TRBV19 to TRBJ1-5; 10 bases fit TRBD1. The CDR3 consists of 15 residues. Losses at the gene ends were 5 bases for V and 1 base for J; bases not matched to a gene: 2. Germline V gene sequence: CDR1 LNHDA, CDR2 SQIVND (reference sequence). CDR3: CASSPGQGSNQPQHF. In nucleotides, the CDR3 is TGTGCCAGTAGTCCGGGACAGGGGAGCAATCAGCCCCAGCATTTT.

In this sample, this clone turned up once. The genes are TRBV23-1 and TRBJ2-1; TRBD1 might be the D (6 bases). TRBV23-1 is filed as an ORF, its function uncertain. CDR3 length equals 15 residues. V gave up 2 bases and J gave up 5 bases, with 13 bases separating them. DNA of the CDR3: TGCGCCAGCAGTCAAGGAAGACAGGACAACAATGAGCAGTTCTTC. It is translated as CASSQGRQDNNEQFF.

The V call is TRBV19, the J call TRBJ1-2; 7 bases map to TRBD1. Germline V gene lookup returns CDR1 LNHDA and CDR2 SQIVND (reference sequence). This CDR3 is built from 12 residues. The J segment lost 5 bases and the V segment lost 9 bases, leaving 6 bases of the junction unmatched. The DNA of the CDR3 is TGTGCCAGCCAGGACAGGCCGTATGGCTACACCTTC. Its protein is CASQDRPYGYTF.

The rearrangement links TRBV5-8 to TRBJ1-2; the D is unclear. Trimming took 9 bases from V and 3 from J, leaving 12 bases between them. This CDR3 contains 12 residues. Germline assignment: CDR1 SGHTS and CDR2 YDEGEE. DNA of the CDR3: TGTGCCACCGCAAGAGGCGACTATGGCTACACCTTC. Amino acid sequence: CATARGDYGYTF. The full variable domain, rest sourced from reference TRBV5-8 and TRBJ1-2, is EAGVTQSPTHLIKTRGQQATLRCSPISGHTSVYWYQQALGLGLQFLLWYDEGEERNRGNFPPRFSGRQFPNYSSELNVNALELEDSALYLCATARGDYGYTFGSGTRLTVV.

This chain uses TRBV9 with TRBJ2-5; D possibly corresponds to TRBD1 (7 bases). Per the germline V gene, CDR1 is SGDLS and CDR2 is YYNGEE. This CDR3 contains 14 residues. V shed 2 bases and J shed 5 bases, with 13 bases lying between them. The CDR3 nucleotides read TGTGCCAGCAGCGTTGCGACAGGGAGGGAGACCCAGTACTTC. Its protein is CASSVATGRETQYF.

V is TRBV4-1 and J is TRBJ2-7; no clear D. V was shortened by 6 bases and J by 5 bases, with 14 bases between the two germline ends. Germline CDR1 and CDR2: MGHRA and YSYEKL. The CDR3 runs to 13 residues. The CDR3 DNA reads as TGCGCCAGCAGGAATATTCCTGGGCACGAGCAGTACTTC. Encoded protein: CASRNIPGHEQYF.